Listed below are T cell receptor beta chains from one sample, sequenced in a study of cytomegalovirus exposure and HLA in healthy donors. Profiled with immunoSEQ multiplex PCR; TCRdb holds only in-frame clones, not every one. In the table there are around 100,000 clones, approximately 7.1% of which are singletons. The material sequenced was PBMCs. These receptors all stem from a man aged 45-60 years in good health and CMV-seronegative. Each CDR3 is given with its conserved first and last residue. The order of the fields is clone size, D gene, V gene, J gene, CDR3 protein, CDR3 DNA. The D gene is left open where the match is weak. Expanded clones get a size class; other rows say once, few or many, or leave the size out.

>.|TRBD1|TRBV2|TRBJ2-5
CASSVGQGLAETQYF
TGTGCCAGCAGCGTTGGACAGGGGCTAGCTGAGACCCAGTACTTC
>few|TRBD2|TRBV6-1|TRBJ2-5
CASSDSGGARQETQYF
TGTGCCAGCAGTGATAGCGGGGGGGCTCGGCAAGAGACCCAGTACTTC
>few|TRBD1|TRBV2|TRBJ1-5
CASATGGDSFGQPQHF
TGTGCCAGCGCTACAGGGGGCGATTCGTTTGGTCAGCCCCAGCATTTT
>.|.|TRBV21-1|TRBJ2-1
CASSYYRGANEQFF
TGTGCCAGCAGCTACTACAGGGGCGCGAATGAGCAGTTCTTC
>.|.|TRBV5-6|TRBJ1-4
CASSERDTREKLFF
TGTGCCAGCAGCGAACGGGACACAAGGGAAAAACTGTTTTTT
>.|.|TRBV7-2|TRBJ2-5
CASSLVREETQYF
TGTGCCAGCAGCTTAGTCAGGGAAGAGACCCAGTACTTC
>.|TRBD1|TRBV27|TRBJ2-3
CASRDRATDTQYF
TGTGCCAGCAGGGACAGGGCCACAGATACGCAGTATTTT
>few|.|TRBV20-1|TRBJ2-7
CSALGGYEQYF
TGCAGTGCTCTAGGGGGCTACGAGCAGTACTTC
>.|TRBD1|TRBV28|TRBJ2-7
CASSRIVFPDRGPTYEQYF
TGTGCCAGCAGCCGAATCGTCTTCCCGGACAGGGGGCCTACCTACGAGCAGTACTTC
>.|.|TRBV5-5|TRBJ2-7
CASSLEVQGSYEQYF
TGTGCCAGCAGCTTGGAAGTCCAGGGCTCTTACGAGCAGTACTTC
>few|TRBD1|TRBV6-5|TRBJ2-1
CASSYGTGQGEQFF
TGTGCCAGCAGTTACGGGACAGGTCAGGGTGAGCAGTTCTTC
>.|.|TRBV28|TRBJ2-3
CASSLFEGLGTDTQYF
TGTGCCAGCAGTTTATTTGAGGGTTTGGGCACAGATACGCAGTATTTT
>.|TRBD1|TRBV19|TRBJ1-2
CASSLNQGVDGYTF
TGTGCCAGTAGTTTAAATCAGGGGGTTGATGGCTACACCTTC
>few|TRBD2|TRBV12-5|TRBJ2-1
CASGLSLGVSGRASYEQFF
TGTGCTAGTGGTTTGTCACTGGGGGTTAGCGGGAGGGCCAGTTATGAGCAGTTCTTC
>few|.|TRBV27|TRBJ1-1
CASSLFGSGGTEAFF
TGTGCCAGCAGTTTATTTGGGTCCGGGGGCACTGAAGCTTTCTTT
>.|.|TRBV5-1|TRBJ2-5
CASSTGETQYF
TGCGCCAGCAGTACCGGGGAGACCCAGTACTTC
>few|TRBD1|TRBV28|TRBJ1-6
CAVGRGLSNSPLHF
TGTGCCGTAGGAAGGGGGCTGAGTAATTCACCCCTCCACTTT
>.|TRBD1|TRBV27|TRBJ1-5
CASSGPGQGQPQHF
TGTGCCAGCAGTGGGCCAGGACAGGGACAGCCCCAGCATTTT
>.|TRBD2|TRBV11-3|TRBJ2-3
CASSRLAGGSTDTQYF
TGTGCCAGCAGCCGACTAGCGGGGGGTAGCACAGATACGCAGTATTTT
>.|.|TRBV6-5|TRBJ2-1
CASSSTFGQFF
TGTGCCAGCAGTTCTACCTTCGGGCAGTTCTTC
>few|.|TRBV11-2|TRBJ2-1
CASSLGVDNEQFF
TGTGCCAGCAGCTTAGGCGTAGACAATGAGCAGTTCTTC
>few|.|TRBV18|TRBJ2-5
CASSPPEGRETQYF
TGTGCCAGCTCACCACCGGAGGGGAGAGAGACCCAGTACTTC